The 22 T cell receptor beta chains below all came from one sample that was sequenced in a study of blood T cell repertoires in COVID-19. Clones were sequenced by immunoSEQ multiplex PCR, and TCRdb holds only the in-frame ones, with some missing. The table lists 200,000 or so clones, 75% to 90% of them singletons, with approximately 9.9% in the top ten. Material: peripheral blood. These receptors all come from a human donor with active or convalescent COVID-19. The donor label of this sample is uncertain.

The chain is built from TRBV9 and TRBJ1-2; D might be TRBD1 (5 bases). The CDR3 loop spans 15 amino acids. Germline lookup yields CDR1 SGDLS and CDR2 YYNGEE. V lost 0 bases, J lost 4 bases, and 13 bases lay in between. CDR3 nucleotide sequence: TGTGCCAGCAGCGTAGAGGAGGGGTCCACCTATGGCTACACCTTC. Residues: CASSVEEGSTYGYTF.

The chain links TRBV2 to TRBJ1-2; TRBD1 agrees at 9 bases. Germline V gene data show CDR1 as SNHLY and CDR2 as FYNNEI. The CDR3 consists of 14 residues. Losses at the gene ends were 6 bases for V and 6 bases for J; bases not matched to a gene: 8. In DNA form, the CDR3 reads TGTGCCAGCAGAAATAGCGGACAGGGGAATGGCTACACCTTC. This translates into CASRNSGQGNGYTF.

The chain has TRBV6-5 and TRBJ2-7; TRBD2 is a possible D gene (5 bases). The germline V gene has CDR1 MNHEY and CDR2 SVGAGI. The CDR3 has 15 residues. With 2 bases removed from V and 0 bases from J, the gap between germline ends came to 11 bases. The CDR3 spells CASSYAGYLSYEQYF. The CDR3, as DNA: TGTGCCAGCAGTTACGCGGGCTACCTCTCCTACGAGCAGTACTTC.

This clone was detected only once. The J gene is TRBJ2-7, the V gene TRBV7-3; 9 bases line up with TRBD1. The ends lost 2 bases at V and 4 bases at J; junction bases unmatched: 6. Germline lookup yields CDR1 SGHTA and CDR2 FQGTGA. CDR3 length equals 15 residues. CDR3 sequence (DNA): TGTGCCAGCAGCTTATCGGACAGGGGAAGGTACGAGCAGTACTTC. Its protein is CASSLSDRGRYEQYF.

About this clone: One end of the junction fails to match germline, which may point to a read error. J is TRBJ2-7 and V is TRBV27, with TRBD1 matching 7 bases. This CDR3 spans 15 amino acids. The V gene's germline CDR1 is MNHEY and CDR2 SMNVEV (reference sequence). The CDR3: CASSLSGGVSYEQYF. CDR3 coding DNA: TGTGCCAGCAGCTTATCAGGGGGTGTTTCCTACGAGCAGTACTTC.

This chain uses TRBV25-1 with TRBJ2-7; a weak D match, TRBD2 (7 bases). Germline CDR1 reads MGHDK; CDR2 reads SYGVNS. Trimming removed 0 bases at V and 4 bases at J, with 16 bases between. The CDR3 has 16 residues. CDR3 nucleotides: TGTGCCAGCAGTGAATATCGGCAGGGGAGGGGGTACGAGCAGTACTTC. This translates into CASSEYRQGRGYEQYF.

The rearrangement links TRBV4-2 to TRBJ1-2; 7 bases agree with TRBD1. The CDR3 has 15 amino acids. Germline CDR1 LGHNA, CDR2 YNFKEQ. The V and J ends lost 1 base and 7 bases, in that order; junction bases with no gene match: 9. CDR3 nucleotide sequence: TGTGCCAGCAGCCAAGGAGGAGGGACAGATCGTGGCTACACCTTC. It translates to CASSQGGGTDRGYTF.

Here the CDR3 DNA reads TGTGCCAGCAGCATGGGACAGGGTTACGAGCAGTACTTC. This translates into CASSMGQGYEQYF. J is TRBJ2-7 and V is TRBV5-4, with 9 bases aligning to TRBD1. Germline trimming cut 4 bases from V and 4 bases from J; bases unmatched to any gene: 3. The V gene's germline CDR1 is SGHNT and CDR2 YYREEE (reference sequence). The CDR3 has 13 residues.

In DNA form, the CDR3 reads TGTGCCAGCAGTGTTACTTCGTGGGAGCAGTACTTC. It translates to CASSVTSWEQYF. The gene calls are TRBV2 and TRBJ2-7, with D hard to call. Deletions cut 4 bases from V and 7 bases from J, with 11 bases between. Germline V gene lookup returns CDR1 SNHLY and CDR2 FYNNEI. The CDR3 spans 12 residues.

This CDR3 reads CSGTRETQYF. The CDR3 DNA sequence: TGCAGTGGGACTAGAGAGACCCAGTACTTC. The gene calls are TRBV20-1 and TRBJ2-5, with 7 nucleotides matching TRBD2. Germline assignment: CDR1 DFQATT and CDR2 SNEGSKA (reference sequence). The CDR3 consists of 10 residues. J gave up 4 bases and V 7 bases, and 0 bases lay outside the gene matches.

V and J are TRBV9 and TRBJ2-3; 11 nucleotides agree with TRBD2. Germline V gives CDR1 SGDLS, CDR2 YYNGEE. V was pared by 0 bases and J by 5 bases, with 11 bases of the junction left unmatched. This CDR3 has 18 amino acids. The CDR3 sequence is CASSVEPRLAGSGDTQYF. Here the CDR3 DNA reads TGTGCCAGCAGCGTAGAGCCCCGACTAGCGGGGTCAGGAGATACGCAGTATTTT.

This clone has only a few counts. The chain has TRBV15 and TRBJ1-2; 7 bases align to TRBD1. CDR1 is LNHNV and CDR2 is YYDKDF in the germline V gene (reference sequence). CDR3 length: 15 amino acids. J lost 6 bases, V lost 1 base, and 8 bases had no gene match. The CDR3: CATSRVQTGFDGYTF. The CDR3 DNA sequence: TGTGCCACCAGCAGAGTCCAGACAGGGTTCGATGGCTACACCTTC.

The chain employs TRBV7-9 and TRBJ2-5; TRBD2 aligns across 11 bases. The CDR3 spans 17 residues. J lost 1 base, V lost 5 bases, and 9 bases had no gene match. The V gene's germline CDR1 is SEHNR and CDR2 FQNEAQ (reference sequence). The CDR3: CASSTTALAGGQETQYF. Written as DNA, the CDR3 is TGTGCCAGCAGCACTACCGCCCTAGCGGGAGGCCAAGAGACCCAGTACTTC.

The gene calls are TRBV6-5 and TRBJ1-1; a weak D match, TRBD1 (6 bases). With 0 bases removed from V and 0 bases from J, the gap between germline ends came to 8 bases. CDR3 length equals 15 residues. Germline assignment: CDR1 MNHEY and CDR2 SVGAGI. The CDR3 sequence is CASSYSWTVNTEAFF. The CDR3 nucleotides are TGTGCCAGCAGTTACTCTTGGACAGTGAACACTGAAGCTTTCTTT.

The CDR3 DNA reads as TGTGCCAGCAGTCCCGGGACAGGTAATCAGCCCCAGCATTTT. This sequence encodes CASSPGTGNQPQHF. The chain uses TRBV6-5 and TRBJ1-5; 8 positions match TRBD1. V lost 5 bases to trimming and J lost 4 bases; unmatched junction nucleotides: 4. The CDR3 runs 14 residues. CDR1 is MNHEY, CDR2 SVGAGI, per germline.

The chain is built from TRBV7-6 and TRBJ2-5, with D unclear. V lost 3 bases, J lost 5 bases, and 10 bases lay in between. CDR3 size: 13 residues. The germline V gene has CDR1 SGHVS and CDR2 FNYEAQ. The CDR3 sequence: CASSFEIEETQYF. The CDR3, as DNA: TGTGCCAGCAGCTTTGAAATCGAGGAGACCCAGTACTTC.

The CDR3 DNA is TGCGCCAGCAGCTCCGGGACCTACGAGCAGTACTTC. Translating gives CASSSGTYEQYF. The rearrangement joins TRBV5-1 to TRBJ2-7; D perhaps matches TRBD2 (5 bases). The V gene lost 3 bases and the J gene lost 2 bases, with 6 bases spanning the gap. This CDR3 comprises 12 residues. The germline gives CDR1 SGHRS, CDR2 YFSETQ.

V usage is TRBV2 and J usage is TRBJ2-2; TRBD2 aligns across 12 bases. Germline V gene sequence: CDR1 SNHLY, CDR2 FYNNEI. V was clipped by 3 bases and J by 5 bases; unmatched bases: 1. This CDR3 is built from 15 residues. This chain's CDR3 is CASSDGLAGTGELFF. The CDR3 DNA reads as TGTGCCAGCAGTGACGGACTAGCGGGAACCGGGGAGCTGTTTTTT.

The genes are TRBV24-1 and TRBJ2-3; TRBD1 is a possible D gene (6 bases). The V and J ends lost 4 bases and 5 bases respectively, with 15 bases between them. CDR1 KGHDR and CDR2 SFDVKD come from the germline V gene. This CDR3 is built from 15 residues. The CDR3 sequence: CATSEAGTRGDTQYF. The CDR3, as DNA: TGTGCCACCAGTGAGGCTGGGACCAGGGGAGATACGCAGTATTTT.

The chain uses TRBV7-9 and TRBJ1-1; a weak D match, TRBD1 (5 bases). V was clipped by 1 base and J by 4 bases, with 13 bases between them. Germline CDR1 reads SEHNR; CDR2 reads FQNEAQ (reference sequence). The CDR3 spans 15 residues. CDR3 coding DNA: TGTGCCAGCAGCTTAGGAGGGGCGGGGAGCACTGAAGCTTTCTTT. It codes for CASSLGGAGSTEAFF.

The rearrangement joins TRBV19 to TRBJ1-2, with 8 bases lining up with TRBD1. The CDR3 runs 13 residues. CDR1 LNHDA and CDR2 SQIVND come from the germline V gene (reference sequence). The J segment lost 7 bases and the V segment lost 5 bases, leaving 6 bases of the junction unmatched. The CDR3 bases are TGTGCCAGTAGTCCCGACAGGGGTGGTGGCTACACCTTC. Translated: CASSPDRGGGYTF.

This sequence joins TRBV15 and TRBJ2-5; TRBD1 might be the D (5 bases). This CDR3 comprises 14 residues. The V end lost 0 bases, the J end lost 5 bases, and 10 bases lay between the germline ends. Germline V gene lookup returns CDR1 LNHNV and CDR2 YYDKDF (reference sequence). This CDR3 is CATSRDRAQETQYF. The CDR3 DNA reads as TGTGCCACCAGCAGAGACAGGGCCCAGGAGACCCAGTACTTC.